This T cell receptor beta chain was sequenced in a study of blood T cell repertoires in COVID-19. Study-level background: Researchers got acute and convalescent COVID-19 samples from the United States, Italy and Spain. PBMCs, B-cell-depleted T cells, or T cells were the source of the cDNA or gDNA that made up the material.

Authors' methods: Amplifying reference gene primers gave estimates of nucleated cell counts. Clones were sequenced by immunoSEQ multiplex PCR, and TCRdb holds only the in-frame ones, with some missing. V, J and clone size are those of that table, while D and trimming were read from the DNA. The sample records over 95,000 clones, roughly 89% being singletons. Germline CDR1 reads SGHNT; CDR2 reads YYREEE (reference sequence). With 3 bases removed from V and 10 bases from J, the gap between germline ends came to 11 bases. CDR3 size: 13 residues. The chain uses TRBV5-4 and TRBJ1-6; possible D gene TRBD1, 5 bases. The receptor's source is a human donor with acute or convalescent COVID-19. The donor label of this sample is uncertain. Sequenced sample: peripheral blood. The CDR3 loop is CASSSGGGSPLHF. CDR3 nucleotides: TGTGCCAGCAGCTCCGGGGGAGGCTCACCCCTCCACTTT.